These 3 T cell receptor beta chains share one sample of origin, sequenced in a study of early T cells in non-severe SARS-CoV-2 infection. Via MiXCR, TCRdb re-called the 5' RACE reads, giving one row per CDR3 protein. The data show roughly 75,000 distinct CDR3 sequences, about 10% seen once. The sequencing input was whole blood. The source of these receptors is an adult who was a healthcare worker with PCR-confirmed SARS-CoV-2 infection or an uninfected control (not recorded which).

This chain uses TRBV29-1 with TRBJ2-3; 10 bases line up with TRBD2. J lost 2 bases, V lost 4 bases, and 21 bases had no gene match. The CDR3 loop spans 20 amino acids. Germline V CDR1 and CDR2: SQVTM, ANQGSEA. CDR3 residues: CSVVLRPLAGARLTTDTQYF. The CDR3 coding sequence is TGCAGCGTTGTCCTTCGGCCCCTAGCGGGGGCCCGGTTAACCACAGATACGCAGTATTTT.

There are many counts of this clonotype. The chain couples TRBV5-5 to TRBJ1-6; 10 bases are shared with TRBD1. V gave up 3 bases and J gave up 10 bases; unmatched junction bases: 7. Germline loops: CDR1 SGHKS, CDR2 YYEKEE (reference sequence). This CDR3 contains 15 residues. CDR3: CASSSWGTGVSPLHF. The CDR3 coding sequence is TGTGCCAGCAGCTCGTGGGGGACAGGGGTCTCACCCCTCCACTTT.

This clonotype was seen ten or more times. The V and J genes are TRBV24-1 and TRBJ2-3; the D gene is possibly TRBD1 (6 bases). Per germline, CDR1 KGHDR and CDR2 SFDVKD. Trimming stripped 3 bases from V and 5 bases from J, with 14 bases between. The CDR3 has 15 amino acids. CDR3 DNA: TGTGCCACCAGTGATGGGACACTCCAGGTAGATACGCAGTATTTT. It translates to CATSDGTLQVDTQYF.